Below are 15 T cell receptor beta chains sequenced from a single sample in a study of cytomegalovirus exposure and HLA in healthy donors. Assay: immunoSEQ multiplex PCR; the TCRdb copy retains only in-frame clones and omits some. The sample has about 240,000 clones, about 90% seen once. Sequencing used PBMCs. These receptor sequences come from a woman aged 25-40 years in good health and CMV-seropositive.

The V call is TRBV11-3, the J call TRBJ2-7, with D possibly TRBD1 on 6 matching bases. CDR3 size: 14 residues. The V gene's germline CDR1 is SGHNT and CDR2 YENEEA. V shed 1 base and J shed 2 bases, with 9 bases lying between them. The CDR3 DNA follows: TGTGCCAGCAGCTTAGTCCAGGGGCCCTACGAGCAGTACTTC. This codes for CASSLVQGPYEQYF.

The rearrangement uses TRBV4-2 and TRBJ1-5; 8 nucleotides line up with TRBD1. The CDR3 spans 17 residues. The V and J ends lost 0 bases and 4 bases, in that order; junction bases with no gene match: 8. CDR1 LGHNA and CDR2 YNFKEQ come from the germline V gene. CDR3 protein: CASSQDRTGRLNQPQHF. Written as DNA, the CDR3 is TGTGCCAGCAGCCAAGACAGGACAGGGAGACTAAATCAGCCCCAGCATTTT.

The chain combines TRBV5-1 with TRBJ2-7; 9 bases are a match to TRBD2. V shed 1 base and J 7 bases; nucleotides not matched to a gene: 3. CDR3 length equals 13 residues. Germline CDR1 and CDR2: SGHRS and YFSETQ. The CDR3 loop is CASSLLAGREQYF. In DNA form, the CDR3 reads TGCGCCAGCAGCTTGCTAGCGGGACGGGAGCAGTACTTC.

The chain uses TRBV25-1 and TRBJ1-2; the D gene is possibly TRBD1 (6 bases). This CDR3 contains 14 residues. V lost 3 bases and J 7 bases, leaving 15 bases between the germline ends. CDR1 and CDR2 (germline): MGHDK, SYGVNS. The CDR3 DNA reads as TGTGCCAGCAGTGATTTAGAACAGGGACGTGGCTACACCTTC. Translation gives CASSDLEQGRGYTF.

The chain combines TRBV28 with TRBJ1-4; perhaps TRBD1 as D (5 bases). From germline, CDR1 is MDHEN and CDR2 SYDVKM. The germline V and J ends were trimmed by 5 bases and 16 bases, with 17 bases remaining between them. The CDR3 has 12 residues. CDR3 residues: CASSVRGRSGFF. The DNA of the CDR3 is TGTGCCAGCAGTGTAAGGGGTCGGAGTGGGTTTTTT.

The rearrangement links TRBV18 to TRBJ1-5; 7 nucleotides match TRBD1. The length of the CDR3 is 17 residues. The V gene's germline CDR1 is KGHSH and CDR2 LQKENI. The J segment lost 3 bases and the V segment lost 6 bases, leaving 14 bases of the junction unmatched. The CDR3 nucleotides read TGTGCCAGCTCTCTACTGGCACAGGGGAAAACCAATCAGCCCCAGCATTTT. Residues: CASSLLAQGKTNQPQHF. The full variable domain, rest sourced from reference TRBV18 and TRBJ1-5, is NAGVMQNPRHLVRRRGQEARLRCSPMKGHSHVYWYRQLPEEGLKFMVYLQKENIIDESGMPKERFSAEFPKEGPSILRIQQVVRGDSAAYFCASSLLAQGKTNQPQHFGDGTRLSIL.

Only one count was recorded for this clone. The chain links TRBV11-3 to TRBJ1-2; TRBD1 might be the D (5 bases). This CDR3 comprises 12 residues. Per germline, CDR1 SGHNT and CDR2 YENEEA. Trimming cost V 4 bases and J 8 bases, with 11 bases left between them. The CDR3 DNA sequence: TGTGCCAGCAGCTCCCCAGGGTGGGGCTACACCTTC. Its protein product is CASSSPGWGYTF. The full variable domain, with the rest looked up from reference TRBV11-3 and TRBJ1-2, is EAGVVQSPRYKIIEKKQPVAFWCNPISGHNTLYWYLQNLGQGPELLIRYENEEAVDDSQLPKDRFSAERLKGVDSTLKIQPAELGDSAVYLCASSSPGWGYTFGSGTRLTVV.

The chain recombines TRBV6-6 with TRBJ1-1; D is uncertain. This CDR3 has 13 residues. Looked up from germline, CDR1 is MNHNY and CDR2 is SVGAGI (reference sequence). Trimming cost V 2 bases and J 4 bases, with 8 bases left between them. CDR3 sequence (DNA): TGTGCCAGCAGTTACGGAGGGAGCACTGAAGCTTTCTTT. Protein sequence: CASSYGGSTEAFF.

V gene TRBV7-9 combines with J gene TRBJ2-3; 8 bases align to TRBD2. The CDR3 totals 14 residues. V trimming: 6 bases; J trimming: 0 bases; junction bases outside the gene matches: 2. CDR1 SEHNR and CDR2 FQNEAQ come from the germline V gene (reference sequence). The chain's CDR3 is CASRSSGSTDTQYF. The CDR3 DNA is TGTGCCAGCAGGTCTAGCGGGAGCACAGATACGCAGTATTTT.

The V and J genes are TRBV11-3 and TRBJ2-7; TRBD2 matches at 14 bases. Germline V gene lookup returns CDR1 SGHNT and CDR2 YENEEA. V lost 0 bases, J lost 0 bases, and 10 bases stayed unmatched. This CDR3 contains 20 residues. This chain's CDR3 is CASSLDLGGLAGGSSYEQYF. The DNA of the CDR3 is TGTGCCAGCAGCTTAGATCTAGGAGGACTAGCGGGAGGTTCCTCCTACGAGCAGTACTTC. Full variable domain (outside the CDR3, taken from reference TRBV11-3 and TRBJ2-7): EAGVVQSPRYKIIEKKQPVAFWCNPISGHNTLYWYLQNLGQGPELLIRYENEEAVDDSQLPKDRFSAERLKGVDSTLKIQPAELGDSAVYLCASSLDLGGLAGGSSYEQYFGPGTRLTVT.

The CDR3 here is CASNRGIDWDVQYF. The CDR3 DNA is TGTGCCAGCAATAGGGGAATAGACTGGGATGTGCAGTATTTT. V and J are TRBV2 and TRBJ2-3, with a possible D match to TRBD1 (5 bases). From germline, CDR1 is SNHLY and CDR2 FYNNEI. The CDR3 loop spans 14 amino acids. V was clipped by 7 bases and J by 11 bases, with 22 bases between them. The full variable domain, completed using reference TRBV2 and TRBJ2-3, is EPEVTQTPSHQVTQMGQEVILRCVPISNHLYFYWYRQILGQKVEFLVSFYNNEISEKSEIFDDQFSVERPDGSNFTLKIRSTKLEDSAMYFCASNRGIDWDVQYFGPGTRLTVL.

Here the CDR3 reads CAWSLAGKSRYGYTF. The CDR3 DNA reads as TGTGCCTGGAGTCTGGCAGGGAAGTCTCGCTATGGCTACACCTTC. The chain links TRBV30 to TRBJ1-2, with D maybe TRBD1 (5 bases). Deletions cut 2 bases from V and 4 bases from J, with 17 bases between. The CDR3 covers 15 residues. The germline V gene has CDR1 GTSNPN and CDR2 SVGIG (reference sequence).

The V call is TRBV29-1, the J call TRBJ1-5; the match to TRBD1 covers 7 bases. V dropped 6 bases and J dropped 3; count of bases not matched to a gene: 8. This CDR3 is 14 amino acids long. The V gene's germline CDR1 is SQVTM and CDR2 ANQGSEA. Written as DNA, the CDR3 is TGCAGCGTGGATACGGGACAGAACAATCAGCCCCAGCATTTT. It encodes CSVDTGQNNQPQHF.

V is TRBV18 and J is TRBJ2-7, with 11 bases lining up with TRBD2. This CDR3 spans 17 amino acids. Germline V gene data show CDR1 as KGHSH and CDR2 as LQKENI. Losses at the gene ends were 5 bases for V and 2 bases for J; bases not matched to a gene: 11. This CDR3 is CASSSGLAGFSTYEQYF. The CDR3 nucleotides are TGTGCCAGCTCATCCGGACTAGCGGGTTTTTCCACCTACGAGCAGTACTTC.

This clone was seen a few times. CDR3 protein: CASGRSHSGANVLTF. For the CDR3, the DNA is TGTGCCAGCGGGCGATCTCACTCTGGGGCCAACGTCCTGACTTTC. V is TRBV25-1 and J is TRBJ2-6; D is uncertain. CDR1 is MGHDK, CDR2 SYGVNS, per germline. V was cut by 8 bases and J by 0 bases, with 11 bases left in between. CDR3 length: 15 amino acids. Full variable domain (rest looked up from reference TRBV25-1 and TRBJ2-6): EADIYQTPRYLVIGTGKKITLECSQTMGHDKMYWYQQDPGMELHLIHYSYGVNSTEKGDLSSESTVSRIRTEHFPLTLESARPSHTSQYLCASGRSHSGANVLTFGAGSRLTVL.